This T cell receptor (beta chain) derives from a study of blood T cells in healthy people across ages (dated by TCRdb to 2014 to 2015). Broadly, across the study: In model experiments, template switching captured roughly one uniquely barcoded TCR beta cDNA molecule for every two T cells. The study measured age-related changes in TCR beta repertoire diversity using deep sequencing normalized with unique cDNA molecular identifiers. The donors were split into four age groups: young (average 16 years), middle-aged (39), aged (about 62) and long-lived (under 90). To avoid experimental bias, donors of different ages were distributed randomly across sequencing lanes. Using the same blood draw, the study looked at two additional independent replicas of 1 million unique cDNA reads for two donors, one aged 18 to 30 and the other aged 80 or older.

Results and caveats for the whole study, not just this receptor: As age increased, observed TCR beta diversity per million T cells dropped in a roughly linear way, and a significant reduction was already evident by age around 41. A strong correlation was found between observed TCR beta diversity and the percentage of naive T cells measured by flow cytometry. Total diversity estimates from one million sequenced T cells were considered lower bounds and underestimates. The CMV infection status of donors was not known, potentially confounding age-related changes in expanded clonotypes. Compared with the aged group, the long-lived group had more naive CD4+ T cells, fewer expanded clones and increased TCR diversity, a pattern suggesting age selection. Conclusive comparison of naive and antigen-experienced compartments was prevented by the profiling of bulk unsorted PBMCs.

The donors were under 40 Caucasian individuals from Russia, aged about 6 to 95 years, who were systemically healthy. Around 9.9 milliliters of peripheral blood were collected from each donor into EDTA-treated Vacutainer tubes. Ficoll-Paque density-gradient centrifugation was used to isolate PBMCs, with at least 7 million per sample. Trizol reagent was used to extract total RNA from the PBMCs, yielding at least 5 micrograms per sample. For every donor, an aliquot of PBMCs went through flow cytometry to measure the percentages of naive CD45RAhigh/CD27high T cells. Regarding this clonotype: This receptor's antigen is unknown. Nothing much larger sits one base from this clone, and base qualities are not available.

The receptor library was made with 5' RACE. For sequencing, an Illumina HiSeq 2500 was employed. The second PCR ran for roughly 7 to 11 cycles and used a J-beta primer mix along with a sample-barcoded 5' primer. A template-switch 5' adaptor carrying 12 random nucleotides introduced a unique molecular identifier onto each TCR beta cDNA molecule. Each sample yielded at least 2.5 million CDR3-containing paired-end reads. First-strand cDNA was synthesized from all RNA with the Mint cDNA synthesis kit, primed by a TRBC-specific oligonucleotide. After uracil-DNA glycosylase treatment, a first 18-cycle PCR used universal primers M1SS and BC2_uni_R on all cDNA. Turning to the authors' computational methods: For normalization, 1 million high-quality reads were randomly selected from each sample, with every read carrying a distinct molecular identifier. Instead of being binned into consensus sequences, reads that shared molecular identifiers were thrown out. MiTCR, run with a Q25 quality threshold and the strictest error-elimination algorithm, handled CDR3 identification, clonotype clustering and error correction. A nonparametric unseen species model with Euler transformation was used to estimate a lower bound on total TCR beta diversity. TCRdb reprocessing: public reads trimmed at Q25 with fastp, clones called with MiXCR, in-frame beta chains kept. Merged by CDR3 protein, the rows form single entries marked with the most common genes and DNA. These V and J calls rely on TCRdb rather than the paper's analysis. The sample table contains 1.5 million to 2 million distinct CDR3 sequences; only one count was recorded for roughly 49% of them. The ten largest clones take up 2% to 2.5% of the sample.

From a lookup of the germline V gene, CDR1 and CDR2 are SGHAT and FQNNGV. From the cysteine through the phenylalanine, the CDR3 covers 15 amino acids. Left in the record is the CDR3 DNA by itself, 45 bases read in frame from the first base. V is pruned by 2 bases and J by 3 bases, leaving 3 bases of the junction without a gene match. The sample comprised blood. The rearrangement combines TRBV11-2 with TRBJ2-1; 8 junctional bases match TRBD1. The origin of this receptor is a woman aged 40 to 50 in good health. The CDR3 loop reads CASSLWTGSYNEQFF. The DNA sequence is as follows: TGTGCCAGCAGCTTATGGACAGGGAGCTACAATGAGCAGTTCTTC.